This T cell receptor beta chain was found in a study of tumor-infiltrating lymphocytes in glioblastoma multiforme. Broader study findings: Functional subtype sorting of these T cells was not performed. TCR plus mutation findings rest on a single glioblastoma patient.

This clonotype was detected ten times or more. What it binds is not known. Germline V gene sequence: CDR1 DFQATT, CDR2 SNEGSKA (reference sequence). V was clipped by 4 bases and J by 1 base, with 10 bases between them. The CDR3 has 13 residues. Three nested ARM-PCR rounds with V-beta and C-beta primers built TCRB libraries. TCRdb redid the calling of the multiplex PCR reads with MiXCR, one entry per CDR3 protein. The repertoire holds under 35,000 distinct CDR3 sequences, roughly two thirds seen once, with approximately 33% in the top ten. The sequenced sample was brain tumor tissue. This receptor was obtained from a male donor with glioblastoma. The genes are TRBV20-1 and TRBJ1-1, with unresolved D. DNA for the CDR3: TGCAGTGCTACATTACCCGGGAACACTGAAGCTTTCTTT. The encoded protein is CSATLPGNTEAFF.